One and the same sample provided the 24 T cell receptor beta chains below, sequenced in a study of T cells in women clearing cervical HPV infection. Sequencing was performed with immunoSEQ multiplex PCR; in TCRdb, only in-frame clones are kept and a portion is missing. This sample lists about 48,000 clones; its ten largest clones have about 1.5%. What was sequenced was blood buffy coat. All receptors derive from a woman between 18 and 70 years old with a cervical HPV16 infection that either progressed to CIN3+ or cleared (not recorded which).

As to this clone: The CDR3 end is not reached by the read, which stops 3 residues before it; the germline J gene fills it in. This chain links TRBV5-1 with TRBJ1-1; D may be TRBD1 (6 bases). The germline V and J ends were trimmed by 3 bases and 1 base, with 7 bases remaining between them. The CDR3 length is 13 residues. The germline V gene has CDR1 SGHRS and CDR2 YFSETQ. CDR3 DNA (partial): TGCGCCAGCAGCTCCAGGGGGAACACTGAA. Protein: CASSSRGNTE. The CDR3, in full, reads CASSSRGNTEAFF.

Of note for this clone: Coverage ceases 3 residues before the CDR3 finishes, and the germline J gene fills in the end. The V and J genes are TRBV9 and TRBJ2-5; 8 nucleotides line up with TRBD1. The CDR3 runs 14 residues. Per the germline V gene, CDR1 is SGDLS and CDR2 is YYNGEE. The J segment lost 3 bases and the V segment lost 8 bases, leaving 9 bases of the junction unmatched. The covered CDR3 bases are TGTGCCAGAGAGAAGCCAGGGGGCGAAGAGACC. This sequence encodes CAREKPGGEET. The whole CDR3 region reads CAREKPGGEETQYF.

On this clone itself: The read halts 3 residues ahead of the CDR3 end, with the missing end drawn from the germline J gene. The V and J genes are TRBV2 and TRBJ1-1; D perhaps matches TRBD1 (6 bases). Germline V gives CDR1 SNHLY, CDR2 FYNNEI. The CDR3 runs 13 residues. V was trimmed by 2 bases and J by 3 bases, leaving 7 bases between them. The sequenced part of the CDR3 DNA is TGTGCCAGCAGTGAAAGGGGGTACACTGAA. Amino acid sequence: CASSERGYTE. In full, the CDR3 reads CASSERGYTEAFF.

The CDR3 loop is CASNTGAVSYEQYF. The part of the CDR3 DNA that was read is TGTGCCAGCAACACAGGGGCCGTCTCCTACGAG. The rearrangement links TRBV7-8 to TRBJ2-7; 7 nucleotides agree with TRBD1. The read terminates 3 residues ahead of where the CDR3 ends, so the germline J gene completes it. CDR1 is SGHVS and CDR2 is FQNEAQ in the germline V gene. Trimming removed 7 bases from V and 0 bases from J; junction bases left unmatched: 6. This CDR3 region has 14 residues.

In regard to this clone: The read ends 3 residues before the CDR3 terminus; that terminus is restored from the germline J gene. This chain uses TRBV29-1 with TRBJ1-1, with D tentatively TRBD1 (6 bases). The CDR3 contains 15 residues. Trimming stripped 6 bases from V and 4 bases from J, with 21 bases between. Germline assignment: CDR1 SQVTM and CDR2 ANQGSEA. Partial CDR3 DNA: TGCAGCGTGACACCACAGGGCCGGAGGACCACTGAA. Protein sequence: CSVTPQGRRTTE. Given in full, the CDR3 is CSVTPQGRRTTEAFF.

As to this clone: From the germline J gene comes the end of the CDR3, since the read stops 3 residues before it. The chain has TRBV5-1 and TRBJ1-3; weak D call: TRBD1 (6 bases). Trimming took off 4 bases at V and 0 bases at J, with 11 bases between the two ends. CDR3 size: 15 residues. Germline values: CDR1 SGHRS, CDR2 YFSETQ. The CDR3 bases that were read are TGCGCCAGCAGCAATGACAGGAGCTCTGGAAACACC. This encodes CASSNDRSSGNT. The full CDR3 protein reads CASSNDRSSGNTIYF.

Remarks on this clone: The CDR3 end is not reached by the read, which stops 3 residues before it; the germline J gene fills it in. The chain uses TRBV11-3 and TRBJ2-1; TRBD1 is a possible D gene (6 bases). V gave up 6 bases and J gave up 3 bases, with 12 bases separating them. The CDR3 is 14 amino acids. Germline CDR1 is SGHNT and CDR2 is YENEEA. Partial CDR3 DNA: TGTGCCAGCAGTTCAGGGGCGAACTACAATGAG. This gives the protein CASSSGANYNE. The whole CDR3 protein is CASSSGANYNEQFF.

Comment on this clone: The observed sequence ends 3 residues before the CDR3 terminus, with the missing tail filled in from the germline J gene. The chain employs TRBV9 and TRBJ2-3; 10 nucleotides line up with TRBD1. Losses at the gene ends were 4 bases for V and 5 bases for J; bases not matched to a gene: 10. CDR1 is SGDLS, CDR2 YYNGEE, per germline. There are 16 residues in the CDR3. The CDR3: CASSLRDRGNEDTQYF. The part of the CDR3 DNA that was read is TGTGCCAGCAGCCTCCGGGACAGGGGAAATGAAGATACG.

In the case of this clone: Sequencing ends 3 residues short of the CDR3 end; the germline J gene provides the rest. This sequence joins TRBV6-1 and TRBJ1-2, with TRBD1 identical over 7 bases. The CDR3 runs 16 residues. CDR1 and CDR2 (germline): MNHNS, SASEGT. V was clipped by 2 bases and J by 0 bases; unmatched bases: 6. The CDR3 protein is CASSERRGPSNYGYTF. The sequenced CDR3 bases are TGTGCCAGCAGTGAAAGAAGGGGGCCATCTAACTATGGC.

A note on this clone: The DNA ends 3 residues before the CDR3 does, and the rest of the CDR3 is filled in from the germline J gene. V is TRBV5-1 and J is TRBJ2-7, with a tentative D call TRBD2 (5 bases). With 0 bases removed from V and 5 bases from J, the gap between germline ends came to 18 bases. The CDR3 is made up of 16 amino acids. Germline values: CDR1 SGHRS, CDR2 YFSETQ. The part of the CDR3 DNA that was read is TGCGCCAGCAGCTTGGCCGGGGTCGCCCGTTCTAACGAG. Translation gives CASSLAGVARSNE. The CDR3 as a whole reads CASSLAGVARSNEQYF.

A word on this clone: The CDR3 end lies 3 residues beyond the end of the read and is filled in from the germline J gene. The chain links TRBV27 to TRBJ2-7, with unresolved D. Germline V lookup: CDR1 MNHEY, CDR2 SMNVEV (reference sequence). The V gene lost 4 bases and the J gene lost 2 bases, with 3 bases spanning the gap. The CDR3 length is 11 residues. Partial CDR3 DNA: TGTGCCAGCAGTTCAGCCTACGAG. It encodes CASSSAYE. The CDR3, in full, reads CASSSAYEQYF.

A note on this clone: The read gets to within 3 residues of the CDR3 end, and the germline J gene fills in the rest. The chain joins TRBV20-1 to TRBJ2-7; tentatively, D is TRBD2 (6 bases). The V gene lost 5 bases and the J gene lost 0 bases, with 17 bases spanning the gap. The CDR3 spans 15 residues. CDR1 and CDR2 from the germline V gene are DFQATT and SNEGSKA (reference sequence). The CDR3 region is CSAARDFLSSYEQYF. Incomplete CDR3 DNA: TGCAGTGCTGCCCGGGACTTCTTAAGCTCCTACGAG.

In the case of this clone: The read ends 3 residues before the CDR3 terminus; that terminus is restored from the germline J gene. V gene TRBV19 combines with J gene TRBJ2-2; D is ambiguous. Per the germline V gene, CDR1 is LNHDA and CDR2 is SQIVND (reference sequence). Trimming took 5 bases from V and 3 from J, leaving 4 bases between them. This CDR3 comprises 12 residues. CDR3 sequence reads: CASSPYTGELFF. The CDR3 DNA, read in part, is TGTGCCAGTAGTCCCTACACCGGGGAG.

For this clone: Read sequence stops 3 residues before the CDR3 end, and the germline J gene provides the missing end. V and J are TRBV11-3 and TRBJ2-1, with unresolved D. Germline values: CDR1 SGHNT, CDR2 YENEEA. The CDR3 is 13 residues long. V was clipped by 1 base and J by 6 bases, with 7 bases between them. CDR3 DNA (partial): TGTGCCAGCAGCTTAGGGGCCGCCAATGAG. This encodes CASSLGAANE. The CDR3, in full, reads CASSLGAANEQFF.

As for this clone: The read ends 3 residues shy of where the CDR3 ends; the end is completed using the germline J gene. Other DNA sequences in the sample encode the same CDR3. The rearrangement joins TRBV18 to TRBJ2-1; perhaps TRBD1 as D (5 bases). CDR1 is KGHSH, CDR2 LQKENI, per germline. The CDR3 is made up of 14 amino acids. Trimming cost V 6 bases and J 5 bases, with 14 bases left between them. CDR3 protein: CASSPRVFDNEQFF. The covered CDR3 bases are TGTGCCAGCTCCCCCAGGGTGTTTGACAATGAG.

On this clone itself: The read comes to an end 3 residues before the CDR3 does, leaving the germline J gene to fill in the end. The chain combines TRBV29-1 with TRBJ2-3; 11 bases are shared with TRBD2. V trimming: 4 bases; J trimming: 5 bases; junction bases outside the gene matches: 11. CDR3 length equals 16 residues. The V gene's germline CDR1 is SQVTM and CDR2 ANQGSEA. The CDR3 here is CSVGRRLAGPKDTQYF. The covered CDR3 bases are TGCAGCGTTGGGAGGCGACTAGCGGGACCGAAAGATACG.

About this clone: The missing CDR3 end, 3 residues past where the read stops, is filled in from the germline J gene. The chain is built from TRBV5-1 and TRBJ1-4, with D possibly matching TRBD1 (6 bases). Looked up from germline, CDR1 is SGHRS and CDR2 is YFSETQ. The CDR3 has 17 amino acids. V was trimmed by 0 bases and J by 3 bases, leaving 15 bases between them. CDR3 DNA, as far as it was read: TGCGCCAGCAGCTTGGAACCCCCTAACAGGGCTAATGAAAAA. It codes for CASSLEPPNRANEK. The entire CDR3 reads CASSLEPPNRANEKLFF.

As concerns this clone: The CDR3 end lies 3 residues beyond the end of the read and is filled in from the germline J gene. The chain links TRBV19 to TRBJ1-1, with 7 bases that match TRBD1. J was trimmed by 1 base and V by 1 base; bases with no gene match: 9. The length of the CDR3 is 17 residues. Germline values: CDR1 LNHDA, CDR2 SQIVND (reference sequence). The CDR3 sequence is CASSIGVGQEANTEAFF. CDR3 bases read: TGTGCCAGTAGTATAGGAGTCGGACAGGAAGCGAACACTGAA.

About this clone itself: The read is 3 residues too short to cover the CDR3 end, so that end is filled in from the germline J gene. This chain links TRBV20-1 with TRBJ2-7; D possibly corresponds to TRBD1 (6 bases). The CDR3 covers 14 residues. V lost 3 bases and J 3 bases, leaving 15 bases between the germline ends. From germline, CDR1 is DFQATT and CDR2 SNEGSKA (reference sequence). Incomplete CDR3 DNA: TGCAGTGCTAGCATGTCAGGGGCCAACTACGAG. It specifies CSASMSGANYE. The whole CDR3 sequence is CSASMSGANYEQYF.

Points on this clone: Read coverage stops 3 residues before the CDR3 terminus; the germline J gene supplies the remainder. The chain combines TRBV6-1 with TRBJ2-5; 14 nucleotides agree with TRBD2. Germline V lookup: CDR1 MNHNS, CDR2 SASEGT. The CDR3 runs 17 residues. J lost 5 bases, V lost 2 bases, and 7 bases had no gene match. The sequenced CDR3 bases are TGTGCCAGCAGTGAACAGGGGACTAGCGGGAGTGGGGAGACC. Translated: CASSEQGTSGSGET. The full CDR3 reads CASSEQGTSGSGETQYF.

CDR3 DNA (partial): TGTGCCATCAGCCCGGAAGCGGCCTACGAG. Protein sequence: CAISPEAAYE. The CDR3, in full, reads CAISPEAAYEQYF. This sequence joins TRBV10-3 and TRBJ2-7, with D perhaps matching TRBD2 (5 bases). Coverage ceases 3 residues before the CDR3 finishes, and the germline J gene fills in the end. Trimming removed 6 bases from V and 2 bases from J, with 11 bases in between. The CDR3 sequence is 13 residues long. Germline V gene data show CDR1 as ENHRY and CDR2 as SYGVKD.

With regard to this clone: The read falls 3 residues short of the CDR3 end, and the missing part is taken from the germline J gene. This chain connects TRBV29-1 to TRBJ1-5; possibly TRBD1 for D (5 bases). From germline, CDR1 is SQVTM and CDR2 ANQGSEA. The CDR3 is made up of 13 amino acids. V lost 1 base and J 4 bases, leaving 8 bases between the germline ends. CDR3 residues: CSVEVDRNQPQHF. The CDR3 DNA, read in part, is TGCAGCGTTGAAGTCGACAGAAATCAGCCC. The full variable domain, its missing parts supplied by reference TRBV29-1 and TRBJ1-5, is SAVISQKPSRDICQRGTSLTIQCQVDSQVTMMFWYRQQPGQSLTLIATANQGSEATYESGFVIDKFPISRPNLTFSTLTVSNMSPEDSSIYLCSVEVDRNQPQHFGDGTRLSIL.

As for this clone: The read ends 3 residues early relative to the CDR3; the germline J gene fills the gap. The chain combines TRBV28 with TRBJ2-1; 8 positions match TRBD2. The CDR3 loop spans 15 amino acids. In germline, CDR1 is MDHEN, CDR2 SYDVKM. J lost 4 bases, V lost 8 bases, and 10 bases had no gene match. The CDR3 reads CASSGLAGIYNEQFF. CDR3 DNA (partial): TGTGCCAGCTCCGGTTTAGCGGGGATTTACAATGAG.

About this clone: Sequencing ends 3 residues short of the CDR3 end; the germline J gene provides the rest. The rearrangement uses TRBV6-2 or TRBV6-3 and TRBJ2-1, with 12 bases identical to TRBD2. The CDR3 spans 15 residues. Germline V CDR1 and CDR2: MNHEY, SVGEGT. J gave up 9 bases and V 6 bases, and 9 bases lay outside the gene matches. The sequenced CDR3 bases are TGTGCCAGCAGATCTAGCGGGAGGGGGAAGGGTGAG. Its translation: CASRSSGRGKGE. The CDR3 in full is CASRSSGRGKGEQFF.